This is a list of T cell receptor beta chains from one sample in a study of blood T cell repertoires in COVID-19. Libraries were prepared by immunoSEQ multiplex PCR; TCRdb keeps only in-frame clonotypes and omits some of them. The table shows over 200,000 clones, with 75% to 90% occurring only once. Sequencing used peripheral blood. Receptor source: a human donor in a cohort sampled during active COVID-19. The CDR3 runs from the conserved cysteine through the conserved F or W. D genes are given only for firm matches. Where a row states a size, it is once, few, many or the class of an expanded clone; other rows omit it.

j_call d_call clone_size v_call cdr3_length cdr3_aa cdr3_nt
TRBJ1-2 NA NA TRBV5-6 12 CASSLWGDSYTF TGTGCCAGCAGCTTGTGGGGAGATAGCTACACCTTC
TRBJ2-1 TRBD2 NA TRBV15 18 CATSRGDSGRQVLNEQFF TGTGCCACCAGCAGAGGCGATAGCGGGAGACAGGTCCTCAATGAGCAGTTCTTC
TRBJ2-7 TRBD2 NA TRBV9 15 CASSPLADGPYEQYF TGTGCCAGCAGCCCTCTAGCGGACGGTCCCTACGAGCAGTACTTC
TRBJ2-7 NA NA TRBV6-5 15 CASRGLQGGIDEQYF TGTGCCAGCAGGGGTCTACAAGGCGGCATCGACGAGCAGTACTTC
TRBJ2-1 TRBD2 NA TRBV19 17 CASSLLPLASSYNEQFF TGTGCCAGTAGTCTTCTACCACTAGCGTCTTCCTACAATGAGCAGTTCTTC
TRBJ1-2 NA NA TRBV27 15 CASSREGRAVYGYTF TGTGCCAGCAGTCGAGAGGGTAGGGCAGTCTATGGCTACACCTTC
TRBJ1-1 NA NA TRBV29-1 13 CSVEGGLDTEAFF TGCAGCGTTGAAGGGGGCCTAGACACTGAAGCTTTCTTT
TRBJ2-7 TRBD2 NA TRBV3-1/TRBV3-2 15 CASSQASSGKYEQYF TGTGCCAGCAGCCAAGCCTCTAGCGGGAAATACGAGCAGTACTTC
TRBJ1-1 NA NA TRBV28 12 CASRSGLTEAFF TGTGCCAGCAGATCAGGGCTCACTGAAGCTTTCTTT
TRBJ1-3 NA NA TRBV19 16 CASSMTGPNSGNTIYF TGTGCCAGTAGTATGACAGGACCTAACTCTGGAAACACCATATATTTT
TRBJ2-1 NA NA TRBV11-2 16 CASSGPGLGGYNEQFF TGTGCCAGCAGCGGACCGGGACTCGGAGGATACAATGAGCAGTTCTTC
TRBJ1-2 NA NA TRBV20-1 11 CSARLGVGYTF TGCAGTGCTAGATTAGGGGTTGGCTACACCTTC
TRBJ1-1 TRBD1 few TRBV18 14 CASSPGTGTAEAFF TGTGCCAGCTCACCGGGGACAGGGACGGCTGAAGCTTTCTTT
TRBJ2-2 TRBD1 medium-sized TRBV6-2/TRBV6-3 16 CASSNYRDRDTGELFF TGTGCCAGCAGTAATTACCGGGACAGGGACACCGGGGAGCTGTTTTTT
TRBJ1-2 NA NA TRBV4-3 15 CASSQGSWGDYGYTF TGCGCCAGCAGCCAAGGGAGTTGGGGAGACTATGGCTACACCTTC
TRBJ2-1 TRBD1 NA TRBV18 13 CASSRNTGDEQFF TGTGCCAGCTCACGAAATACAGGGGATGAGCAGTTCTTC
TRBJ2-7 NA once TRBV27 14 CASSSRHGGDEQYF TGTGCCAGCAGTTCCAGACACGGAGGGGACGAGCAGTACTTC
TRBJ1-5 NA NA TRBV19 15 CASSIGGGVTKPQHF TGTGCCAGTAGTATAGGAGGCGGGGTGACGAAGCCCCAGCATTTT
TRBJ2-7 TRBD1 NA TRBV29-1 14 CSAQRTGWAYEQYF TGCAGCGCCCAAAGGACAGGGTGGGCCTACGAGCAGTACTTC
TRBJ1-2 NA NA TRBV18 14 CASSPKGDLLGYTF TGTGCCAGCTCACCGAAGGGGGATCTTTTGGGCTACACCTTC
TRBJ2-3 TRBD2 few TRBV25-1 16 CASSASGSGDTDTQYF TGTGCCAGCAGTGCCTCGGGTAGCGGGGACACAGATACGCAGTATTTT
TRBJ2-1 TRBD1 NA TRBV27 14 CASRRTGGNYEQFF TGTGCCAGCAGACGGACAGGGGGAAATTATGAGCAGTTCTTC
TRBJ2-7 NA NA TRBV7-9 15 CASSLDWSGSYEQYF TGTGCCAGCAGCTTAGACTGGAGTGGGTCCTACGAGCAGTACTTC
TRBJ2-5 NA NA TRBV4-2 18 CASSQVGGVGRVRETQYF TGTGCCAGCAGCCAAGTTGGAGGGGTCGGGAGAGTAAGAGAGACCCAGTACTTC
TRBJ2-7 TRBD2 NA TRBV15 19 CATSRGYGTSGVTDYEQYF TGTGCCACCAGCAGGGGTTACGGGACTAGCGGGGTGACTGACTACGAGCAGTACTTC
TRBJ1-6 NA NA TRBV3-1/TRBV3-2 16 CASSQWDRGGNSPLHF TGTGCCAGCAGCCAATGGGACCGGGGAGGTAATTCACCCCTCCACTTT
TRBJ2-3 NA once TRBV3-1/TRBV3-2 17 CASSHWREGVYTDTQYF TGTGCCAGCAGCCACTGGAGAGAGGGGGTCTACACAGATACGCAGTATTTT
TRBJ2-2 NA NA TRBV9 12 CASSPRAGELFF TGTGCCAGCAGCCCCCGGGCCGGGGAGCTGTTTTTT
TRBJ2-7 NA NA TRBV3-1/TRBV3-2 13 CASSQGQAYEQYF TGTGCCAGCAGCCAAGGACAGGCCTACGAGCAGTACTTC
TRBJ2-7 TRBD2 NA TRBV29-1 16 CSVEAGASGVPYEQYF TGCAGCGTTGAAGCGGGGGCTAGCGGGGTACCCTACGAGCAGTACTTC
TRBJ1-1 TRBD1 NA TRBV5-1 14 CASSWDRGNTEAFF TGCGCCAGCAGCTGGGACAGGGGGAACACTGAAGCTTTCTTT
TRBJ1-2 TRBD1 NA TRBV6-5 13 CASKTGANYGYTF TGTGCCAGCAAGACAGGGGCTAACTATGGCTACACCTTC
TRBJ2-2 NA NA TRBV7-9 13 CASSFRVSGELFF TGTGCCAGCAGCTTCAGGGTGTCCGGGGAGCTGTTTTTT
TRBJ1-1 NA NA TRBV6-6 14 CASSYEGPNTEAFF TGTGCCAGCAGTTATGAGGGCCCGAACACTGAAGCTTTCTTT
TRBJ1-2 NA NA TRBV6-5 15 CASTYDRLRSYGYTF TGTGCCAGCACCTACGACAGATTACGATCCTATGGCTACACCTTC
TRBJ1-1 TRBD1 NA TRBV7-2 16 CASSEPTGRRNTEAFF TGTGCCAGCAGCGAACCGACAGGGAGGAGGAACACTGAAGCTTTCTTT
TRBJ2-3 NA NA TRBV6-5 15 CASTFPGDYTDTQYF TGTGCCAGCACCTTCCCAGGCGATTACACAGATACGCAGTATTTT
TRBJ1-4 NA NA TRBV25-1 12 CASSGRPQKLFF TGTGCCAGCAGTGGGAGACCTCAAAAACTGTTTTTT
TRBJ1-1 NA NA TRBV28 13 CASSEIRGTEAFF TGTGCCAGCAGCGAGATAAGAGGTACTGAAGCTTTCTTT
TRBJ1-5 NA NA TRBV28 14 CASRSGTINQPQHF TGTGCCAGCAGAAGCGGGACAATCAATCAGCCCCAGCATTTT
TRBJ2-7 NA NA TRBV5-5 15 CASSLERGFTYEQYF TGTGCCAGCAGCTTGGAGCGAGGGTTCACCTACGAGCAGTACTTC
TRBJ2-1 TRBD2 NA TRBV9 19 CASSSPGLAGYGSYNEQFF TGTGCCAGCAGCAGCCCCGGACTAGCGGGATATGGGTCCTACAATGAGCAGTTCTTC
TRBJ1-1 NA NA TRBV6-5 14 CASSYTGWNTEAFF TGTGCCAGCAGTTACACAGGGTGGAACACTGAAGCTTTCTTT
TRBJ2-3 TRBD2 NA TRBV6-5 14 CASRRLAGVDTQYF TGTGCCAGCAGGCGACTAGCGGGAGTAGATACGCAGTATTTT
TRBJ2-2 TRBD2 NA TRBV6-2/TRBV6-3 16 CASSYPSGANTGELFF TGTGCCAGCAGTTATCCCAGCGGGGCGAACACCGGGGAGCTGTTTTTT
TRBJ2-1 NA NA TRBV5-6 16 CASSGGYYLSYNEQFF TGTGCCAGCAGCGGGGGCTACTACCTGTCCTACAATGAGCAGTTCTTC
TRBJ2-7 TRBD2 NA TRBV6-2/TRBV6-3 15 CASSPGGANSYEQYF TGTGCCAGCAGCCCGGGGGGGGCCAACTCCTACGAGCAGTACTTC